A single sample is the source of the 17 T cell receptor beta chains below, sequenced in a study of shared T cell receptors in the human thymus. Clones were sequenced by immunoSEQ multiplex PCR, and TCRdb holds only the in-frame ones, with some missing. The data contain approximately 580,000 clones, around three quarters of them singletons. These data were also filed under a second study, of human thymus T cells.

Sequenced input: thymocytes. The receptors come from a boy under two years old with a congenital heart defect.

There are a few counts of this clone. The J gene is TRBJ1-2, the V gene TRBV28; 7 bases agree with TRBD1. V shed 10 bases, J shed 3 bases, and the junction held 8 bases outside the gene matches. Germline V gene sequence: CDR1 MDHEN, CDR2 SYDVKM. The CDR3 extends over 13 amino acids. In DNA, the CDR3 is TGTGCCACCCCAGGAGGGGGCGACTATGGCTACACCTTC. This sequence encodes CATPGGGDYGYTF.

The chain couples TRBV27 to TRBJ2-3; 8 nucleotides line up with TRBD2. The V gene's germline CDR1 is MNHEY and CDR2 SMNVEV (reference sequence). The CDR3 has 17 residues. Trimming cost V 3 bases and J 3 bases; bases outside gene matches: 11. As DNA, the CDR3 is TGTGCCAGCAGTTTCCGGCGAGCGGGAGCTGGGACAGATACGCAGTATTTT. Its protein product is CASSFRRAGAGTDTQYF.

The chain carries TRBV29-1 and TRBJ2-3; no clear D gene. The CDR3 length is 13 residues. Between the trimmed V and J ends, which lost 7 bases and 0 bases, there was a span of 11 bases. CDR1 and CDR2 from the germline V gene are SQVTM and ANQGSEA. The chain's CDR3 is CSARTDSTDTQYF. The CDR3 bases are TGCAGCGCTAGAACCGACAGCACAGATACGCAGTATTTT.

The chain uses TRBV7-2 and TRBJ2-1, with 7 bases matching TRBD2. The CDR3 has 15 amino acids. Per the germline V gene, CDR1 is SGHTA and CDR2 is FQGNSA. V lost 3 bases, J lost 3 bases, and 5 bases stayed unmatched. The CDR3 sequence: CASSFVAGVYNEQFF. The CDR3 DNA follows: TGTGCCAGCAGCTTCGTTGCGGGGGTCTACAATGAGCAGTTCTTC.

The rearrangement uses TRBV4-1 and TRBJ2-2; a possible D gene is TRBD2 (5 bases). Trimming took off 1 base at V and 6 bases at J, with 12 bases between the two ends. The CDR3 totals 15 residues. Germline V gene data show CDR1 as MGHRA and CDR2 as YSYEKL. The CDR3 sequence is CASSQGVEGSGELFF. CDR3 sequence (DNA): TGCGCCAGCAGCCAAGGGGTTGAGGGCTCCGGGGAGCTGTTTTTT.

The gene calls are TRBV27 and TRBJ2-1; 10 bases align to TRBD2. This CDR3 region has 15 residues. Trimming at V came to 5 bases and at J to 6 bases, leaving 7 bases not matched to a gene. CDR1 and CDR2 from the germline V gene are MNHEY and SMNVEV (reference sequence). CDR3 loop: CASSTSGRALNEQFF. The CDR3 nucleotides read TGTGCCAGCAGTACGAGCGGGAGGGCCCTCAATGAGCAGTTCTTC.

The chain has TRBV4-2 and TRBJ2-2; D gene ambiguous. Trimming took off 2 bases at V and 0 bases at J, with 16 bases between the two ends. Germline values: CDR1 LGHNA, CDR2 YNFKEQ. The CDR3 sequence is 18 residues long. The CDR3 nucleotides read TGTGCCAGCAGCCAAAATGACGCGGCAAAGACGAACACCGGGGAGCTGTTTTTT. Translation gives CASSQNDAAKTNTGELFF.

V gene TRBV6-1 combines with J gene TRBJ2-3; 7 nucleotides agree with TRBD2. CDR3 size: 15 residues. V lost 7 bases to trimming and J lost 6 bases; unmatched junction nucleotides: 13. Germline V gene lookup returns CDR1 MNHNS and CDR2 SASEGT. The CDR3 sequence is CASTLEAGEGDTQYF. The CDR3 bases are TGTGCCAGCACCCTGGAGGCGGGAGAGGGGGATACGCAGTATTTT.

The chain joins TRBV27 to TRBJ2-7, with 8 bases fitting TRBD2. This CDR3 comprises 16 residues. CDR1 is MNHEY and CDR2 is SMNVEV in the germline V gene (reference sequence). V trimming: 6 bases; J trimming: 4 bases; junction bases outside the gene matches: 14. The CDR3 loop reads CASSWGLAGDRYEQYF. Written as DNA, the CDR3 is TGTGCCAGCAGCTGGGGGCTAGCGGGTGATCGGTACGAGCAGTACTTC.

This clone was observed a handful of times. The chain is built from TRBV28 and TRBJ2-3; no firm D call. Germline assignment: CDR1 MDHEN and CDR2 SYDVKM. V lost 5 bases and J 2 bases, leaving 8 bases between the germline ends. This CDR3 is built from 13 residues. CDR3 bases: TGTGCCAGCAGTCCTACCTTCACAGATACGCAGTATTTT. This translates into CASSPTFTDTQYF.

The chain links TRBV6-1 to TRBJ1-3; D perhaps matches TRBD1 (6 bases). The CDR3 has 18 residues. Germline V gene sequence: CDR1 MNHNS, CDR2 SASEGT. V dropped 0 bases and J dropped 0 bases, with 15 bases sitting between them. The CDR3 DNA sequence: TGTGCCAGCAGTGAAGCGCCCCCGGACAGCCCCTCTGGAAACACCATATATTTT. This translates into CASSEAPPDSPSGNTIYF.

The V gene is TRBV27, the J gene TRBJ2-7; D might be TRBD2 (5 bases). Germline V gene data show CDR1 as MNHEY and CDR2 as SMNVEV (reference sequence). V lost 3 bases to trimming and J lost 5 bases, with 23 bases between them. The CDR3 consists of 17 residues. CDR3: CASSLAVVGGSRDEQYF. CDR3 nucleotide sequence: TGTGCCAGCAGTTTGGCCGTTGTGGGTGGGAGTAGGGACGAGCAGTACTTC.

The chain combines TRBV28 with TRBJ2-3, with 14 nucleotides matching TRBD2. Losses at the gene ends were 5 bases for V and 1 base for J; bases not matched to a gene: 2. CDR3 length: 16 amino acids. The germline V gene encodes CDR1 MDHEN and CDR2 SYDVKM. CDR3 amino acids: CASSLGLAGGTDTQYF. CDR3 DNA: TGTGCCAGCAGTCTGGGACTAGCGGGAGGCACAGATACGCAGTATTTT.

This clone was observed a handful of times. The chain has TRBV6-6 and TRBJ1-1; a weak D match, TRBD1 (6 bases). The germline CDR1 and CDR2 sequences are MNHNY and SVGAGI (reference sequence). The CDR3 runs 16 residues. The V end lost 2 bases, the J end lost 4 bases, and 17 bases lay between the germline ends. The CDR3 spells CASSYEGGVLVTEAFF. Here the CDR3 DNA reads TGTGCCAGCAGTTACGAGGGGGGGGTGCTGGTCACTGAAGCTTTCTTT.

The rearrangement uses TRBV5-4 and TRBJ1-1; 10 bases line up with TRBD1. The CDR3 sequence is 16 residues long. The germline CDR1 and CDR2 sequences are SGHNT and YYREEE (reference sequence). With V trimmed by 5 bases and J by 3 bases, 10 bases remained unmatched. Here the CDR3 reads CASRRTRDRGDTEAFF. As DNA, the CDR3 is TGTGCCAGCAGACGTACGAGGGACAGGGGAGACACTGAAGCTTTCTTT.

As for this clone: One end of the junction fails to match germline, which may point to a read error. Different DNA sequences within this sample yield the same CDR3. J is TRBJ2-7 and V is TRBV30; D is possibly TRBD1 (6 bases). Germline V gene sequence: CDR1 GTSNPN, CDR2 SVGIG (reference sequence). The CDR3 contains 13 residues. The CDR3 loop reads CALNYRETYEQYF. CDR3 in DNA: TGCGCCTTAAACTACAGGGAGACCTACGAGCAGTACTTC. The variable domain in full, completed from reference TRBV30 and TRBJ2-7, reads SQTIHQWPATLVQPVGSPLSLECTVEGTSNPNLYWYRQAAGRGLQLLFYSVGIGQISSEVPQNLSASRPQDRQFILSSKKLLLSDSGFYLCALNYRETYEQYFGPGTRLTVT.

The chain uses TRBV15 and TRBJ2-7, with TRBD2 matching over 8 bases. The CDR3 has 16 residues. Germline lookup yields CDR1 LNHNV and CDR2 YYDKDF (reference sequence). Trimming removed 5 bases from V and 0 bases from J; junction bases left unmatched: 9. This chain's CDR3 is CATSGSLAENSYEQYF. In DNA, the CDR3 is TGTGCCACCAGCGGCTCACTAGCGGAAAACTCCTACGAGCAGTACTTC.